The 2 T cell receptor beta chains given below trace back to one sample, sequenced in a study of T cell responses to AZD1222 COVID-19 vaccine (dated by TCRdb to the early 2020s). Per the publication, the time point label means: about 28 days (+/-7) after the second vaccine dose. The library was prepared using the immunoSEQ multiplex PCR assay. What TCRdb holds here is the immuneACCESS table cut down to in-frame rearrangements. Part of the clones is not present; checked against another copy, under half of the missing clones reflect an unresolved V gene, and the others are unexplained. The sample table lists some 200,000 clones, more than 70% of them with a count of one. About 24% of the sample is taken by the ten largest. This material consisted of peripheral blood, taken 28 days after the second AZD1222 dose. The source is an adult who received the AZD1222 COVID-19 vaccine.

V usage is TRBV9 and J usage is TRBJ2-3; 7 positions match TRBD2. Germline CDR1 and CDR2: SGDLS and YYNGEE. Trimming cost V 6 bases and J 0 bases; bases outside gene matches: 1. There are 13 residues in the CDR3. The CDR3 nucleotides read TGTGCCAGCACAGCGGGGAGCACAGATACGCAGTATTTT. It yields the protein CASTAGSTDTQYF.

This clone showed up just a few times. The chain has TRBV9 and TRBJ1-4; D possibly corresponds to TRBD1 (5 bases). In germline, CDR1 is SGDLS, CDR2 YYNGEE. The CDR3 runs 17 residues. V was cut by 0 bases and J by 5 bases, with 17 bases left in between. CDR3 sequence (DNA): TGTGCCAGCAGCGTAGGTGGGGCCAGAGTCGTCAATGAAAAACTGTTTTTT. Amino acids: CASSVGGARVVNEKLFF.